This T cell receptor (beta chain) was recovered during a study of molecular identifiers for immune sequencing clone quantification. Whole-study findings and limits: Jurkat TCR RNA spiked in from one cell (amid some 1 million naive cells) was reportedly detectable.

Of note for this clonotype: No antigen is known for it. The CDR3 does not close with the conserved phenylalanine or tryptophan, likely indicating a read error.

MiXCR, run by TCRdb on the PCR reads, gives a single entry per CDR3 protein. The table lists about 510,000 distinct CDR3 sequences, 20% to 25% of them singletons. The CDR3 spans 14 residues. Germline-derived CDR1 and CDR2 are SGHDT and YYEEEE. The V end lost 1 base, the J end lost 6 bases, and 14 bases lay between the germline ends. Sequencing was performed on naive CD8+ T cells from blood, with Jurkat cell RNA spiked in. Indicated subset: FACS-sorted CD8+CD4-CCR7+CD45RA+ naive T cells. This chain connects TRBV5-6 to TRBJ2-7; tentative D call: TRBD2 (6 bases). The receptor was derived from a human donor in good health. Some libraries in this study had Jurkat cell RNA spiked in. CDR3 sequence (DNA): TGTGCCAGCAGCTTGTGGTCTAGCGTCCCCGAGCAGTACCTC. Residues: CASSLWSSVPEQYL.